This TCR beta chain originates from a study of T cell responses to AZD1222 COVID-19 vaccine. Germline CDR1 DFQATT, CDR2 SNEGSKA (reference sequence). The CDR3 covers 11 residues. The ends were cut back, 6 bases at V and 5 bases at J, with 10 bases in the middle. Sequencing was performed with immunoSEQ multiplex PCR; in TCRdb, only in-frame clones are kept and a portion is missing. The sample contains about 120,000 clones, about 85% of which appear only once. V usage is TRBV20-1 and J usage is TRBJ1-1, with a possible D match to TRBD1 (5 bases). This sample comprised peripheral blood, obtained on day 0 of AZD1222 vaccination. This sequence was found in an adult in good health. CDR3 amino acids: CSAGGGTEAFF. CDR3 DNA: TGCAGTGCCGGGGGGGGAACTGAAGCTTTCTTT.